A single sample is the source of the 10 T cell receptor beta chains below, sequenced in a study of cytomegalovirus exposure and HLA in healthy donors (dated by TCRdb to 2017 to 2019). Receptors were amplified or captured by the immunoSEQ multiplex PCR assay. TCRdb re-hosts the immuneACCESS table, in-frame sequences only. Its copies lack some clones; in the studies checked, an unresolved V gene accounts for under half of them, and the cause for the rest is not known. This sample is represented by over 110,000 clones; 85% to 90% of them were singletons. The ten biggest clones cover less than 9% of the sample. Sequencing input: PBMCs. The source of these receptors is a man aged 18-30 years in good health and CMV-seropositive.

The CDR3, as DNA: TGTGCCATCAGTGAGACTAGCGGGGGGCCGACCTACAATGAGCAGTTCTTC. It translates to CAISETSGGPTYNEQFF. V gene TRBV10-3 combines with J gene TRBJ2-1; 12 nucleotides align to TRBD2. This CDR3 has 17 residues. After removal of 2 bases from V and 2 bases from J, the junction contained 4 bases not matched to a gene. CDR1 ENHRY and CDR2 SYGVKD come from the germline V gene.

This clone was seen repeatedly, ten times or more. The chain links TRBV7-3 to TRBJ2-5; D not resolved. The CDR3 runs to 13 residues. The germline V gene has CDR1 SGHTA and CDR2 FQGTGA. V was cut by 2 bases and J by 5 bases, with 9 bases left in between. The CDR3 region is CASSLGGWETQYF. CDR3 DNA sequence: TGTGCCAGCAGCTTAGGCGGATGGGAGACCCAGTACTTC. The full variable domain, its missing parts supplied by reference TRBV7-3 and TRBJ2-5, is GAGVSQTPSNKVTEKGKYVELRCDPISGHTALYWYRQSLGQGPEFLIYFQGTGAADDSGLPNDRFFAVRPEGSVSTLKIQRTERGDSAVYLCASSLGGWETQYFGPGTRLLVL.

This chain uses TRBV5-1 with TRBJ2-1; D perhaps matches TRBD2 (5 bases). V was pared by 4 bases and J by 10 bases, with 15 bases between. The CDR3 length is 13 residues. Per germline, CDR1 SGHRS and CDR2 YFSETQ. The CDR3 reads CASSPGSLEEQFF. The DNA for the CDR3 is TGCGCCAGCAGCCCGGGGTCCCTTGAGGAGCAGTTCTTC.

This rearrangement joins TRBV5-1 to TRBJ1-2; TRBD1 matches at 7 bases. CDR3 size: 13 residues. The ends lost 4 bases at V and 8 bases at J; junction bases unmatched: 8. CDR1 and CDR2 (germline): SGHRS, YFSETQ. CDR3 sequence (DNA): TGCGCCAGCAGCACGACAGGGTCGGAGGGCTACACCTTC. Translating it yields CASSTTGSEGYTF.

This chain joins TRBV18 and TRBJ2-5, with D tentatively TRBD2 (5 bases). Trimming took 3 bases from V and 5 from J, leaving 7 bases between them. CDR1 is KGHSH and CDR2 is LQKENI in the germline V gene. The CDR3 is 12 residues long. The CDR3, as DNA: TGTGCCAGCTCACCTAAGCGGGAGACCCAGTACTTC. This gives the protein CASSPKRETQYF. The whole variable domain, filled in from reference TRBV18 and TRBJ2-5, reads NAGVMQNPRHLVRRRGQEARLRCSPMKGHSHVYWYRQLPEEGLKFMVYLQKENIIDESGMPKERFSAEFPKEGPSILRIQQVVRGDSAAYFCASSPKRETQYFGPGTRLLVL.

This clone was detected once. This chain joins TRBV29-1 and TRBJ2-5; perhaps TRBD2 as D (5 bases). Trimming shortened V by 0 bases and J by 5 bases, and 19 bases separated the two germline ends. Looked up from germline, CDR1 is SQVTM and CDR2 is ANQGSEA. This CDR3 is built from 16 residues. Here the CDR3 reads CSVEDRPLGSGETQYF. The CDR3 DNA follows: TGCAGCGTTGAAGATCGTCCTCTGGGTTCGGGGGAGACCCAGTACTTC.

The chain has TRBV9 and TRBJ1-5; weak D call: TRBD1 (5 bases). In germline, CDR1 is SGDLS, CDR2 YYNGEE. The germline V and J ends were trimmed by 0 bases and 5 bases, with 12 bases remaining between them. This CDR3 spans 15 amino acids. CDR3 DNA: TGTGCCAGCAGCGTAGGGGGGGGAACACATCAGCCCCAGCATTTT. This gives the protein CASSVGGGTHQPQHF. Full variable domain (outside the CDR3, taken from reference TRBV9 and TRBJ1-5): DSGVTQTPKHLITATGQRVTLRCSPRSGDLSVYWYQQSLDQGLQFLIQYYNGEERAKGNILERFSAQQFPDLHSELNLSSLELGDSALYFCASSVGGGTHQPQHFGDGTRLSIL.

The V gene is TRBV5-1, the J gene TRBJ2-3; D call uncertain. The CDR3 contains 13 residues. The germline V gene encodes CDR1 SGHRS and CDR2 YFSETQ. V was cut by 3 bases and J by 8 bases, with 13 bases left in between. The CDR3 protein is CASSYELGATQYF. In nucleotides, the CDR3 is TGCGCCAGCAGCTATGAGCTAGGCGCTACGCAGTATTTT.

The V gene is TRBV7-2, the J gene TRBJ1-5; the D gene is possibly TRBD1 (6 bases). From germline, CDR1 is SGHTA and CDR2 FQGNSA. Trimming stripped 5 bases from V and 4 bases from J, with 21 bases between. This CDR3 comprises 17 residues. DNA of the CDR3: TGTGCCAGCAGCCCAACCCCCCGGACAGCCTTTAATCAGCCCCAGCATTTT. This sequence encodes CASSPTPRTAFNQPQHF.

The CDR3 spells CASSQVRGNQPQHF. CDR3 DNA: TGTGCCAGCAGCCAAGTCAGGGGAAATCAGCCCCAGCATTTT. The chain links TRBV4-2 to TRBJ1-5; a weak D match, TRBD1 (6 bases). Trimming took off 1 base at V and 4 bases at J, with 8 bases between the two ends. From germline, CDR1 is LGHNA and CDR2 YNFKEQ. The CDR3 runs 14 residues.